Below, one T cell receptor (beta chain) is given with its context. These data are taken from a study of blood T cell repertoires in COVID-19. This table comes from immunoSEQ multiplex PCR, and its TCRdb copy is limited to in-frame clones, with some not included. The sample has fewer than 300,000 clones; 75% to 95% are singletons. The CDR3 has 19 residues. Trimming took 5 bases from V and 2 from J; bases not matched to a gene: 13. Germline V gene lookup returns CDR1 SGHVS and CDR2 FNYEAQ. This TCR was recovered from a woman in her twenties or thirties who had recovered from COVID-19. Sequences were obtained from PBMCs or T cells enriched from blood (not recorded which). The chain has TRBV7-6 and TRBJ2-2; 11 nucleotides agree with TRBD2. CDR3 residues: CASSRTGTSGVGNTGELFF. In DNA form, the CDR3 reads TGTGCCAGCAGCCGGACCGGGACTAGCGGAGTTGGAAACACCGGGGAGCTGTTTTTT. Combining the CDR3 with reference TRBV7-6 and TRBJ2-2 gives the whole variable domain GAGVSQSPRYKVTKRGQDVALRCDPISGHVSLYWYRQALGQGPEFLTYFNYEAQQDKSGLPNDRFSAERPEGSISTLTIQRTEQRDSAMYRCASSRTGTSGVGNTGELFFGEGSRLTVL.